This T cell receptor beta chain was retrieved from a study of T-cell reconstitution after alpha-beta-depleted transplantation in children. Germline V CDR1 and CDR2: SGHRS, YFSETQ. The ends were cut back, 4 bases at V and 1 base at J, with 5 bases in the middle. The length of the CDR3 is 12 residues. Preparation of the TCRbeta library was carried out with unique molecular identifiers. Using its own MiXCR run on the PCR reads, TCRdb lists one record per CDR3 protein. The sample contains a few hundred thousand distinct CDR3 sequences, around 9.7% of which appear only once. This clonotype appeared many times.

The source of this sequence is a human donor who donated a stem cell graft to a child with SCID. The genes are TRBV5-1 and TRBJ2-5; the D is unclear. The sequences come from PBMCs from the stem cell graft donor, collected from the stem cell graft. The CDR3 loop is CASSAFQETQYF. For the CDR3, the DNA is TGCGCCAGCAGCGCGTTCCAAGAGACCCAGTACTTC.